Listed here are 29 T cell receptor beta chains from one sample, sequenced in a study of T cells in Graves' hyperthyroidism and ophthalmopathy. RNA transcripts provided the source from which TCR beta CDR3 regions were amplified. Researchers ran a first-round RT-PCR on the TCR CDR3 using the HTBI primer set. TCRdb ran MiXCR on the multiplex PCR reads and lists one entry per CDR3 protein. This sample yields fewer than 900,000 distinct CDR3 sequences, of which roughly 17% are seen a single time; 8.4% belongs to the top ten. Sample: blood. Receptors originate from a man between 18 and 29 years old with Graves' hyperthyroidism.

This chain joins TRBV6-1 and TRBJ1-1; the match to TRBD1 covers 11 bases. V lost 7 bases, J lost 7 bases, and 14 bases stayed unmatched. Looked up from germline, CDR1 is MNHNS and CDR2 is SASEGT. The length of the CDR3 is 16 residues. As DNA, the CDR3 is TGTGCCAGCACCAAAGGGATTGGACAGGGGGCTGGTGAAGCTTTCTTT. It codes for CASTKGIGQGAGEAFF.

This clonotype was observed at least ten times. The V and J genes are TRBV30 and TRBJ1-2, with D unresolved. Per germline, CDR1 GTSNPN and CDR2 SVGIG (reference sequence). CDR3 length equals 14 residues. Trimming removed 1 base from V and 0 bases from J, with 9 bases in between. The CDR3 DNA reads TGTGCCTGGAGTGATGCAACTACTAACTATGGCTACACCTTC. It encodes CAWSDATTNYGYTF.

This clonotype came up many times. V and J are TRBV28 and TRBJ2-7; no reliable D call. Germline lookup yields CDR1 MDHEN and CDR2 SYDVKM. V lost 5 bases, J lost 7 bases, and 24 bases lay in between. CDR3 length: 16 amino acids. In DNA, the CDR3 is TGTGCCAGCAGTCGACCCCCGGCGACCCCCCTGTTTGAGCAGTACTTC. This encodes CASSRPPATPLFEQYF.

This clonotype was seen at least ten times. The V gene is TRBV7-9, the J gene TRBJ1-1; unclear D gene. Germline-derived CDR1 and CDR2 are SEHNR and FQNEAQ (reference sequence). The V and J ends lost 5 bases and 0 bases respectively, with 13 bases between them. The CDR3 extends over 15 amino acids. Here the CDR3 DNA reads TGTGCCAGCAGCCCTCTCTTTGGCTTGAACACTGAAGCTTTCTTT. It specifies CASSPLFGLNTEAFF.

In this sample, this clonotype turned up many times. The chain joins TRBV2 to TRBJ1-2, with a weak D call TRBD1 (6 bases). Trimming cost V 6 bases and J 4 bases, with 15 bases left between them. The CDR3 has 14 amino acids. Germline lookup yields CDR1 SNHLY and CDR2 FYNNEI. The CDR3 reads CASSPLGQTYGYTF. The CDR3, as DNA: TGTGCCAGCAGCCCACTTGGACAGACCTATGGCTACACCTTC.

The chain recombines TRBV20-1 with TRBJ2-7; 10 bases align to TRBD2. After removal of 5 bases from V and 7 bases from J, the junction contained 14 bases not matched to a gene. Germline values: CDR1 DFQATT, CDR2 SNEGSKA (reference sequence). This CDR3 is built from 15 residues. In DNA, the CDR3 is TGCAGTGCTCCTTACCTTAGCGGGGGGTGGGGAGAGCAGTACTTC. Protein: CSAPYLSGGWGEQYF.

At least ten counts were recorded for this clonotype. The chain is built from TRBV25-1 and TRBJ2-3; D unclear. The CDR3 covers 14 residues. Germline CDR1 MGHDK, CDR2 SYGVNS. V was cut by 4 bases and J by 1 base, with 9 bases left in between. CDR3 DNA: TGTGCCAGCAGTGGCCATCTTGGCACAGATACGCAGTATTTT. As protein: CASSGHLGTDTQYF.

This clonotype appeared many times. The rearrangement uses TRBV12-3 or TRBV12-4 and TRBJ2-5, with D possibly TRBD1 on 5 matching bases. V was cut by 3 bases and J by 9 bases, with 14 bases left in between. This CDR3 has 13 amino acids. The CDR3 nucleotides are TGTGCCAGCAGTTTTGCGCAGGGCATGGCCCAGTACTTC. As protein: CASSFAQGMAQYF.

The rearrangement uses TRBV3-1 and TRBJ1-3; D possibly corresponds to TRBD1 (5 bases). This CDR3 spans 16 amino acids. V shed 5 bases and J shed 4 bases, with 18 bases lying between them. Per the germline V gene, CDR1 is LGHDT and CDR2 is YNNKEL (reference sequence). CDR3 coding DNA: TGTGCCAGCAGCAGCCCCAGGGTCAGGGCCGGAAACACCATATATTTT. As protein: CASSSPRVRAGNTIYF. The full variable domain, with the rest looked up from reference TRBV3-1 and TRBJ1-3, is DTAVSQTPKYLVTQMGNDKSIKCEQNLGHDTMYWYKQDSKKFLKIMFSYNNKELIINETVPNRFSPKSPDKAHLNLHINSLELGDSAVYFCASSSPRVRAGNTIYFGEGSWLTVV.

This clonotype was observed many times. The CDR3 DNA reads as TGTGCCAGCAGACCAGGGGTCTACAATGAGCAGTTCTTC. This sequence encodes CASRPGVYNEQFF. This chain joins TRBV6-2 or TRBV6-3 and TRBJ2-1; maybe TRBD1 (6 bases). CDR3 size: 13 residues. V lost 6 bases and J lost 3, with 9 bases in between. In germline, CDR1 is MNHEY, CDR2 SVGEGT.

Many counts were recorded for this clonotype. CDR3 region: CASSQGLAGVGNEQFF. In DNA, the CDR3 is TGTGCCAGCAGCCAAGGACTAGCGGGAGTTGGGAATGAGCAGTTCTTC. The chain joins TRBV3-1 to TRBJ2-1; 12 nucleotides align to TRBD2. V dropped 1 base and J dropped 7; count of bases not matched to a gene: 5. Germline assignment: CDR1 LGHDT and CDR2 YNNKEL (reference sequence). The CDR3 is made up of 16 amino acids.

In this sample, this clonotype turned up many times. The V call is TRBV5-1, the J call TRBJ2-1, with 7 positions matching TRBD1. Losses at the gene ends were 2 bases for V and 8 bases for J; bases not matched to a gene: 4. The CDR3 is 13 residues long. In germline, CDR1 is SGHRS, CDR2 YFSETQ. The chain's CDR3 is CASSFDREYEQFF. Written as DNA, the CDR3 is TGCGCCAGCAGCTTCGACAGGGAGTATGAGCAGTTCTTC.

This clonotype came up a few times. The chain couples TRBV20-1 to TRBJ2-7, with D perhaps assigned TRBD1 or TRBD2 (5 bases each). Germline values: CDR1 DFQATT, CDR2 SNEGSKA (reference sequence). Deletions cut 0 bases from V and 4 bases from J, with 16 bases between. The CDR3 has 15 residues. The CDR3 bases are TGCAGTGCTAGAGATTCCCGGGAAGCAGGGTACGAGCAGTACTTC. It encodes CSARDSREAGYEQYF.

This clonotype showed up many times. The CDR3 bases are TGTGCCAGCAGCCCCGGGGCGTTACAGGGGGATACGCAGTATTTT. It yields the protein CASSPGALQGDTQYF. The chain employs TRBV3-1 and TRBJ2-3, with 7 bases identical to TRBD1. The V and J ends lost 4 bases and 6 bases, in that order; junction bases with no gene match: 10. The CDR3 is made up of 15 amino acids. Germline V CDR1 and CDR2: LGHDT, YNNKEL (reference sequence).

This clonotype was picked up a small number of times. The genes are TRBV30 and TRBJ2-5, with 12 bases fitting TRBD1. Germline CDR1 reads GTSNPN; CDR2 reads SVGIG (reference sequence). V gave up 3 bases and J gave up 5 bases; unmatched junction bases: 7. This CDR3 comprises 15 residues. CDR3 loop: CAWRGGTGGEETQYF. The DNA of the CDR3 is TGTGCCTGGAGGGGGGGGACAGGGGGCGAGGAGACCCAGTACTTC.

This clonotype has just a few counts. This chain joins TRBV19 and TRBJ2-7; 12 nucleotides agree with TRBD2. The J segment lost 7 bases and the V segment lost 1 base, leaving 2 bases of the junction unmatched. Germline-derived CDR1 and CDR2 are LNHDA and SQIVND (reference sequence). This CDR3 comprises 14 residues. CDR3 nucleotide sequence: TGTGCCAGTAGTATAGGACTAGCGGGAGCTGAGCAGTACTTC. Its translation is CASSIGLAGAEQYF.

The DNA for the CDR3 is TGCGCCAGCAGCTTGCTTCCGGATTCTTACGAGCAGTACTTC. It encodes CASSLLPDSYEQYF. V gene TRBV5-1 combines with J gene TRBJ2-7; D call uncertain. Germline loops: CDR1 SGHRS, CDR2 YFSETQ. The CDR3 runs to 14 residues. V dropped 1 base and J dropped 4 bases, with 12 bases sitting between them. The entire variable domain, with the rest obtained from reference TRBV5-1 and TRBJ2-7, is as follows: KAGVTQTPRYLIKTRGQQVTLSCSPISGHRSVSWYQQTPGQGLQFLFEYFSETQRNKGNFPGRFSGRQFSNSRSEMNVSTLELGDSALYLCASSLLPDSYEQYFGPGTRLTVT.

This clonotype was observed a few times. The rearrangement uses TRBV29-1 and TRBJ1-2; D unclear. CDR3 length: 14 amino acids. V was cut by 0 bases and J by 6 bases, with 14 bases left in between. The germline V gene has CDR1 SQVTM and CDR2 ANQGSEA. The CDR3 coding sequence is TGCAGCGTTGAAGATGGCGAATCACTCCATGGCTACACCTTC. Amino acids: CSVEDGESLHGYTF.

This clonotype was seen at least ten times. The chain carries TRBV9 and TRBJ2-5, with D perhaps being TRBD1 or TRBD2 (5 bases each). The V gene's germline CDR1 is SGDLS and CDR2 YYNGEE. The CDR3 runs to 15 residues. V was pared by 1 base and J by 4 bases, with 14 bases between. In DNA form, the CDR3 reads TGTGCCAGCAGCGTATCCGGGACGGTGAGAGAGACCCAGTACTTC. Amino acids: CASSVSGTVRETQYF.

This clonotype occurred a few times. The chain employs TRBV20-1 and TRBJ1-5; the D is unclear. Trimming took 0 bases from V and 0 from J, leaving 9 bases between them. Per the germline V gene, CDR1 is DFQATT and CDR2 is SNEGSKA (reference sequence). The CDR3 runs to 15 residues. CDR3 sequence (DNA): TGCAGTGCTAGAGACTGGAGGGATAGCAATCAGCCCCAGCATTTT. Residues: CSARDWRDSNQPQHF.

There are many counts of this clonotype. The chain combines TRBV11-3 with TRBJ2-1; D unclear. Germline loops: CDR1 SGHNT, CDR2 YENEEA. Deletions cut 2 bases from V and 3 bases from J, with 11 bases between. CDR3 length: 15 amino acids. CDR3: CASSLCGAVYNEQFF. The CDR3 DNA is TGTGCCAGCAGCTTATGTGGTGCAGTCTACAATGAGCAGTTCTTC.

This clonotype has just a few counts. V usage is TRBV2 and J usage is TRBJ2-1, with D uncertain. The CDR3 consists of 14 residues. Looked up from germline, CDR1 is SNHLY and CDR2 is FYNNEI. The V end lost 1 base, the J end lost 7 bases, and 11 bases lay between the germline ends. CDR3 in DNA: TGTGCCAGCAGTGAAGGACGGTCTGCGAATGAGCAGTTCTTC. This gives the protein CASSEGRSANEQFF.

This clonotype was observed a few times. The gene calls are TRBV2 and TRBJ1-5, with 7 bases fitting TRBD1. CDR3 length: 15 residues. The germline CDR1 and CDR2 sequences are SNHLY and FYNNEI. V lost 5 bases, J lost 5 bases, and 9 bases stayed unmatched. CDR3: CASSLHGTVDQPQHF. The CDR3 region has the DNA TGTGCCAGCAGTCTCCATGGGACAGTCGATCAGCCCCAGCATTTT. The full variable domain, rest sourced from reference TRBV2 and TRBJ1-5, is EPEVTQTPSHQVTQMGQEVILRCVPISNHLYFYWYRQILGQKVEFLVSFYNNEISEKSEIFDDQFSVERPDGSNFTLKIRSTKLEDSAMYFCASSLHGTVDQPQHFGDGTRLSIL.

This clonotype was observed many times. This chain uses TRBV6-2 or TRBV6-3 with TRBJ2-7; no clear D gene. The CDR3 length is 13 residues. In germline, CDR1 is MNHEY, CDR2 SVGEGT. Trimming took off 6 bases at V and 2 bases at J, with 11 bases between the two ends. CDR3 region: CASSPGVAYEQYF. CDR3 nucleotides: TGTGCCAGCAGCCCTGGCGTTGCCTACGAGCAGTACTTC.

At least ten counts were recorded for this clonotype. The V and J genes are TRBV20-1 and TRBJ2-5; 9 bases match TRBD1. This CDR3 comprises 14 residues. The germline gives CDR1 DFQATT, CDR2 SNEGSKA (reference sequence). V was pared by 2 bases and J by 4 bases, with 5 bases of the junction left unmatched. The CDR3 reads CSARPGQGGETQYF. The DNA for the CDR3 is TGCAGTGCTAGACCGGGACAGGGAGGAGAGACCCAGTACTTC.

CDR3 in DNA: TGTGCCAGTAGTCGTGCTCCGGGAAGGAACACCGGGGAGCTGTTTTTT. Encoded protein: CASSRAPGRNTGELFF. J is TRBJ2-2 and V is TRBV19; D may be TRBD2 (5 bases). V was cut by 5 bases and J by 1 base, with 14 bases left in between. Germline values: CDR1 LNHDA, CDR2 SQIVND (reference sequence). CDR3 length: 16 residues. Full variable domain (missing parts from reference TRBV19 and TRBJ2-2): DGGITQSPKYLFRKEGQNVTLSCEQNLNHDAMYWYRQDPGQGLRLIYYSQIVNDFQKGDIAEGYSVSREKKESFPLTVTSAQKNPTAFYLCASSRAPGRNTGELFFGEGSRLTVL.

This clonotype appeared many times. The chain links TRBV12-3 or TRBV12-4 to TRBJ2-5; D unclear. The CDR3 runs to 14 residues. V was shortened by 4 bases and J by 4 bases, with 13 bases between the two germline ends. The CDR3 region has the DNA TGTGCCAGCAGTTCCTGGAGAGCAGGAGAGACCCAGTACTTC. It codes for CASSSWRAGETQYF.

This clonotype was detected ten times or more. V and J are TRBV7-9 and TRBJ2-6, with D unresolved. V lost 4 bases and J 2 bases, leaving 9 bases between the germline ends. The CDR3 length is 15 residues. Germline values: CDR1 SEHNR, CDR2 FQNEAQ (reference sequence). CDR3 DNA: TGTGCCAGCAGCTCCGGACGGGCTGGGGCCAACGTCCTGACTTTC. Its translation is CASSSGRAGANVLTF.

This clonotype was counted many times. This chain connects TRBV27 to TRBJ2-1; no reliable D call. This CDR3 comprises 12 residues. Trimming left V 8 bases short and J 7 bases short, with 12 bases between. Germline V gene sequence: CDR1 MNHEY, CDR2 SMNVEV (reference sequence). In DNA form, the CDR3 reads TGTGCCAGCGGCCCGATGGAGAATGAGCAGTTCTTC. Its protein product is CASGPMENEQFF.